Listed here are 9 T cell receptor beta chains from one sample, sequenced in a study of shared clonotypes between healthy human individuals. The method was immunoSEQ multiplex PCR; TCRdb's version includes in-frame clones alone and lacks a portion of them. This sample has about 1 million clones, with about 75% found just once. The sequencing input was memory CD4+ T cells sorted from blood. Subset described: CD45RA-negative fraction. The receptors derive from a man between 18 and 29 years old in good health.

The rearrangement links TRBV7-2 to TRBJ2-1, with a tentative D call TRBD2 (5 bases). This CDR3 has 12 residues. Germline values: CDR1 SGHTA, CDR2 FQGNSA. The V end was cut by 5 bases, the J end by 8 bases, with 10 bases between. CDR3 sequence (DNA): TGTGCCAGCAGCCCGGAGGTATATGAGCAGTTCTTC. It specifies CASSPEVYEQFF.

The chain is built from TRBV29-1 and TRBJ2-3; D gene uncertain. Germline CDR1 reads SQVTM; CDR2 reads ANQGSEA. The CDR3 is made up of 13 amino acids. The V end was cut by 6 bases, the J end by 3 bases, with 13 bases between. The DNA of the CDR3 is TGCAGCGTGGGGAAGGGTGGGACAGATACGCAGTATTTT. Its protein product is CSVGKGGTDTQYF.

The chain has TRBV6-5 and TRBJ2-7; TRBD2 might be the D (6 bases). The CDR3 is made up of 14 amino acids. Germline assignment: CDR1 MNHEY and CDR2 SVGAGI. The V and J ends lost 5 bases and 0 bases respectively, with 11 bases between them. The CDR3 DNA sequence: TGTGCCAGCAGTACAGGACTAACCTCCTACGAGCAGTACTTC. It codes for CASSTGLTSYEQYF.

The V and J genes are TRBV7-9 and TRBJ2-1; TRBD2 agrees at 15 bases. V shed 1 base and J 8 bases; nucleotides not matched to a gene: 3. CDR3 size: 16 residues. The germline V gene has CDR1 SEHNR and CDR2 FQNEAQ (reference sequence). CDR3 sequence reads: CASSLEGLAGGDEQFF. The CDR3 coding sequence is TGTGCCAGCAGCTTAGAGGGACTAGCGGGAGGCGATGAGCAGTTCTTC. Drawing the rest from reference TRBV7-9 and TRBJ2-1, the complete variable domain is DTGVSQNPRHKITKRGQNVTFRCDPISEHNRLYWYRQTLGQGPEFLTYFQNEAQLEKSRLLSDRFSAERPKGSFSTLEIQRTEQGDSAMYLCASSLEGLAGGDEQFFGPGTRLTVL.

The rearrangement joins TRBV14 to TRBJ2-2; no clear D. The CDR3 extends over 13 amino acids. The germline V gene encodes CDR1 SGHDN and CDR2 FVKESK. The V and J ends lost 4 bases and 4 bases respectively, with 7 bases between them. Here the CDR3 reads CASSRRSTGELFF. The CDR3 region has the DNA TGTGCCAGCAGCCGCAGGAGCACCGGGGAGCTGTTTTTT. Together with reference TRBV14 and TRBJ2-2, the CDR3 gives the full variable domain: EAGVTQFPSHSVIEKGQTVTLRCDPISGHDNLYWYRRVMGKEIKFLLHFVKESKQDESGMPNNRFLAERTGGTYSTLKVQPAELEDSGVYFCASSRRSTGELFFGEGSRLTVL.

V gene TRBV14 combines with J gene TRBJ1-1, with D maybe TRBD1 (6 bases). CDR3 length: 13 residues. In germline, CDR1 is SGHDN, CDR2 FVKESK. Trimming took off 6 bases at V and 0 bases at J, with 8 bases between the two ends. The CDR3 spells CASRDSMNTEAFF. CDR3 nucleotide sequence: TGTGCCAGCAGGGACAGCATGAACACTGAAGCTTTCTTT.

CDR3 sequence (DNA): TGTGCCAGTAGTATGAATGGGGCCCGAGGGACCCAGTACTTC. Its translation: CASSMNGARGTQYF. V is TRBV19 and J is TRBJ2-5; D perhaps matches TRBD1 (5 bases). CDR3 size: 14 residues. Trimming took off 3 bases at V and 7 bases at J, with 15 bases between the two ends. Germline assignment: CDR1 LNHDA and CDR2 SQIVND (reference sequence). The full variable domain, its missing parts supplied by reference TRBV19 and TRBJ2-5, is DGGITQSPKYLFRKEGQNVTLSCEQNLNHDAMYWYRQDPGQGLRLIYYSQIVNDFQKGDIAEGYSVSREKKESFPLTVTSAQKNPTAFYLCASSMNGARGTQYFGPGTRLLVL.

The V gene is TRBV27, the J gene TRBJ2-1; TRBD2 is a possible D gene (5 bases). The germline CDR1 and CDR2 sequences are MNHEY and SMNVEV (reference sequence). V was cut by 4 bases and J by 0 bases, with 22 bases left in between. This CDR3 is built from 19 residues. The CDR3 DNA reads TGTGCCAGCAGTTGGGGTTCGAGCGGAGCGACCGTCTCCTACAATGAGCAGTTCTTC. Residues: CASSWGSSGATVSYNEQFF.

This clone was observed a single time. The chain links TRBV5-4 to TRBJ1-2, with 8 bases identical to TRBD1. V trimming: 1 base; J trimming: 5 bases; junction bases outside the gene matches: 7. The germline CDR1 and CDR2 sequences are SGHNT and YYREEE (reference sequence). The CDR3 length is 15 residues. The CDR3 coding sequence is TGTGCCAGCAGCTTGAGAGGACAGGGTAATTATGGCTACACCTTC. Translation: CASSLRGQGNYGYTF.